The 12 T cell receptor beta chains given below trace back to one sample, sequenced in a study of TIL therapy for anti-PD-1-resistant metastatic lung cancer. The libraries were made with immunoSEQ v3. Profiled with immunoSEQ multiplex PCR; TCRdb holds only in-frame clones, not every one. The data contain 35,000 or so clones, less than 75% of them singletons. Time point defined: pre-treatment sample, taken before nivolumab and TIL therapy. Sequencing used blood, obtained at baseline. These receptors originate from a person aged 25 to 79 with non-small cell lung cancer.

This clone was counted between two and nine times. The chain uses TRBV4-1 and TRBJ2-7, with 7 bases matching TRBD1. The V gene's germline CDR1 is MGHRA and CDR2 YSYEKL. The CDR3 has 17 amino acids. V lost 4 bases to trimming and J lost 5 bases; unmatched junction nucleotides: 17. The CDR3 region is CASSPEPNRGFRDEQYF. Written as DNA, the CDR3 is TGCGCCAGCAGCCCTGAGCCTAACAGGGGATTTAGGGACGAGCAGTACTTC.

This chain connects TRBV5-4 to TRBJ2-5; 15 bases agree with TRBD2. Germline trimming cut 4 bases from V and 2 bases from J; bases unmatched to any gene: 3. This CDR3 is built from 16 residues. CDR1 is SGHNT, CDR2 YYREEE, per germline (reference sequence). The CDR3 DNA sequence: TGTGCCAGCAGCGGACTAGCGGGGGGGAGACAAGAGACCCAGTACTTC. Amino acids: CASSGLAGGRQETQYF.

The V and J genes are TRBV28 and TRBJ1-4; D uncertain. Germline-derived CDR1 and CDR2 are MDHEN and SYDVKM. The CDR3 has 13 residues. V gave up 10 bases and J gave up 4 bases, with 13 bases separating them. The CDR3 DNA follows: TGTGCCACCCACCGGGAGCTTAATGAAAAACTGTTTTTT. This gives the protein CATHRELNEKLFF.

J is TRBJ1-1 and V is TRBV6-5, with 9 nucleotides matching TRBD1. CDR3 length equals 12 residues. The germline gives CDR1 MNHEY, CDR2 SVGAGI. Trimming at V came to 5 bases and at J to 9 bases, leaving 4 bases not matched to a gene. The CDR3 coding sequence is TGTGCCAGCAGTCGGGGACAGGGCCAAGCTTTCTTT. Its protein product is CASSRGQGQAFF.

The CDR3 loop is CASNPSAGGPYEQYF. The CDR3 nucleotides are TGTGCCAGCAACCCTTCCGCGGGAGGGCCCTACGAGCAGTACTTC. The chain couples TRBV5-6 to TRBJ2-7; 9 bases are shared with TRBD2. V trimming: 6 bases; J trimming: 2 bases; junction bases outside the gene matches: 9. CDR1 and CDR2 from the germline V gene are SGHDT and YYEEEE. There are 15 residues in the CDR3.

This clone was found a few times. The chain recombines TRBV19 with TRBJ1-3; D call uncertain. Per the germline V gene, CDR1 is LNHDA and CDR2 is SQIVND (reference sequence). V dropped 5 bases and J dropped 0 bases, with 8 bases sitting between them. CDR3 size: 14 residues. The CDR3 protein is CASSFPSSGNTIYF. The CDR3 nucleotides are TGTGCCAGTAGTTTCCCGAGCTCTGGAAACACCATATATTTT. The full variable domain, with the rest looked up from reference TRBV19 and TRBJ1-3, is DGGITQSPKYLFRKEGQNVTLSCEQNLNHDAMYWYRQDPGQGLRLIYYSQIVNDFQKGDIAEGYSVSREKKESFPLTVTSAQKNPTAFYLCASSFPSSGNTIYFGEGSWLTVV.

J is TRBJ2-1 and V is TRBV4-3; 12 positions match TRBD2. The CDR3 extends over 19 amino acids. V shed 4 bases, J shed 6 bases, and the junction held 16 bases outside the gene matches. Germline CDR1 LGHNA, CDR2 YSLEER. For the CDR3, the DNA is TGCGCCAGCAGCCTGACACGTTTTCTTCTAGCGGGAGGGGGCAATGAGCAGTTCTTC. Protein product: CASSLTRFLLAGGGNEQFF.

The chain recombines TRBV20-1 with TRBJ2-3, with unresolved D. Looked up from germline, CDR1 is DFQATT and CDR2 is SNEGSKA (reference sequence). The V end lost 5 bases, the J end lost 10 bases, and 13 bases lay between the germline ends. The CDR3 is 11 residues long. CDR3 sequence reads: CSAEQRRAQYF. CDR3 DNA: TGCAGTGCTGAACAAAGAAGGGCGCAGTATTTT.

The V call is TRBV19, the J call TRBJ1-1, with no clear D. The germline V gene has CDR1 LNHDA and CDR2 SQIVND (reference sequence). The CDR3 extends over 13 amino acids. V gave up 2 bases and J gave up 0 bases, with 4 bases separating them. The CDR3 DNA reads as TGTGCCAGTAGTATATCTATGAACACTGAAGCTTTCTTT. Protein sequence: CASSISMNTEAFF.

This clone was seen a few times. The CDR3 loop reads CASSQDSRDKDYGYTF. CDR3 coding DNA: TGTGCCAGCAGCCAAGATTCCCGGGACAAAGACTATGGCTACACCTTC. The chain carries TRBV4-2 and TRBJ1-2; D may be TRBD1 (6 bases). This CDR3 has 16 residues. Trimming cost V 0 bases and J 3 bases, with 14 bases left between them. Germline-derived CDR1 and CDR2 are LGHNA and YNFKEQ.

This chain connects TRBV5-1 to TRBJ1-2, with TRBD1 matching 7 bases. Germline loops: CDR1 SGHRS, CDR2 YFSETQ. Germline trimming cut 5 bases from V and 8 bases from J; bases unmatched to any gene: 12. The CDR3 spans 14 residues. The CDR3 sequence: CASSIRDSGMGYTF. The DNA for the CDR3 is TGCGCCAGCAGTATTCGGGACAGCGGTATGGGCTACACCTTC.

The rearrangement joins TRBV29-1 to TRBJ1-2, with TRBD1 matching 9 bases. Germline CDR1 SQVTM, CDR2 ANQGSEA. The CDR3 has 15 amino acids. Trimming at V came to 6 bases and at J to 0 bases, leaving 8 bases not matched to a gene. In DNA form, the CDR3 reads TGCAGCGTCGCGGGACAGGGTTCATCTAACTATGGCTACACCTTC. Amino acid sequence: CSVAGQGSSNYGYTF.